The clone carrying this TCR beta chain was counted only a few times. What it binds is unknown. This sample stems from a study of beta chain features in type 1 diabetes. The study, taken as a whole, reports: Within each of all four CD4+ subsets, Type 1 diabetes patients had TCRB CDR3s that were moderately but significantly shorter.

Looked up from germline, CDR1 is SQVTM and CDR2 is ANQGSEA. With 4 bases removed from V and 3 bases from J, the gap between germline ends came to 13 bases. The CDR3 is made up of 14 amino acids. What was sequenced were expressed TCRB transcripts, since all of the isolated RNA had been reverse transcribed. Sequenced by immunoSEQ multiplex PCR; TCRdb stores in-frame clones only, minus some. The sample lists around 150,000 clones; 8.5% to 10% were seen once. The TCR comes from a woman in her twenties or thirties with type 1 diabetes. Input material: central memory CD4+ T cells from blood. The chain carries TRBV29-1 and TRBJ1-3; the D gene is possibly TRBD1 (6 bases). The DNA of the CDR3 is TGCAGCGTTGCCCCCAGGGGAAATGGAAACACCATATATTTT. Translated: CSVAPRGNGNTIYF.